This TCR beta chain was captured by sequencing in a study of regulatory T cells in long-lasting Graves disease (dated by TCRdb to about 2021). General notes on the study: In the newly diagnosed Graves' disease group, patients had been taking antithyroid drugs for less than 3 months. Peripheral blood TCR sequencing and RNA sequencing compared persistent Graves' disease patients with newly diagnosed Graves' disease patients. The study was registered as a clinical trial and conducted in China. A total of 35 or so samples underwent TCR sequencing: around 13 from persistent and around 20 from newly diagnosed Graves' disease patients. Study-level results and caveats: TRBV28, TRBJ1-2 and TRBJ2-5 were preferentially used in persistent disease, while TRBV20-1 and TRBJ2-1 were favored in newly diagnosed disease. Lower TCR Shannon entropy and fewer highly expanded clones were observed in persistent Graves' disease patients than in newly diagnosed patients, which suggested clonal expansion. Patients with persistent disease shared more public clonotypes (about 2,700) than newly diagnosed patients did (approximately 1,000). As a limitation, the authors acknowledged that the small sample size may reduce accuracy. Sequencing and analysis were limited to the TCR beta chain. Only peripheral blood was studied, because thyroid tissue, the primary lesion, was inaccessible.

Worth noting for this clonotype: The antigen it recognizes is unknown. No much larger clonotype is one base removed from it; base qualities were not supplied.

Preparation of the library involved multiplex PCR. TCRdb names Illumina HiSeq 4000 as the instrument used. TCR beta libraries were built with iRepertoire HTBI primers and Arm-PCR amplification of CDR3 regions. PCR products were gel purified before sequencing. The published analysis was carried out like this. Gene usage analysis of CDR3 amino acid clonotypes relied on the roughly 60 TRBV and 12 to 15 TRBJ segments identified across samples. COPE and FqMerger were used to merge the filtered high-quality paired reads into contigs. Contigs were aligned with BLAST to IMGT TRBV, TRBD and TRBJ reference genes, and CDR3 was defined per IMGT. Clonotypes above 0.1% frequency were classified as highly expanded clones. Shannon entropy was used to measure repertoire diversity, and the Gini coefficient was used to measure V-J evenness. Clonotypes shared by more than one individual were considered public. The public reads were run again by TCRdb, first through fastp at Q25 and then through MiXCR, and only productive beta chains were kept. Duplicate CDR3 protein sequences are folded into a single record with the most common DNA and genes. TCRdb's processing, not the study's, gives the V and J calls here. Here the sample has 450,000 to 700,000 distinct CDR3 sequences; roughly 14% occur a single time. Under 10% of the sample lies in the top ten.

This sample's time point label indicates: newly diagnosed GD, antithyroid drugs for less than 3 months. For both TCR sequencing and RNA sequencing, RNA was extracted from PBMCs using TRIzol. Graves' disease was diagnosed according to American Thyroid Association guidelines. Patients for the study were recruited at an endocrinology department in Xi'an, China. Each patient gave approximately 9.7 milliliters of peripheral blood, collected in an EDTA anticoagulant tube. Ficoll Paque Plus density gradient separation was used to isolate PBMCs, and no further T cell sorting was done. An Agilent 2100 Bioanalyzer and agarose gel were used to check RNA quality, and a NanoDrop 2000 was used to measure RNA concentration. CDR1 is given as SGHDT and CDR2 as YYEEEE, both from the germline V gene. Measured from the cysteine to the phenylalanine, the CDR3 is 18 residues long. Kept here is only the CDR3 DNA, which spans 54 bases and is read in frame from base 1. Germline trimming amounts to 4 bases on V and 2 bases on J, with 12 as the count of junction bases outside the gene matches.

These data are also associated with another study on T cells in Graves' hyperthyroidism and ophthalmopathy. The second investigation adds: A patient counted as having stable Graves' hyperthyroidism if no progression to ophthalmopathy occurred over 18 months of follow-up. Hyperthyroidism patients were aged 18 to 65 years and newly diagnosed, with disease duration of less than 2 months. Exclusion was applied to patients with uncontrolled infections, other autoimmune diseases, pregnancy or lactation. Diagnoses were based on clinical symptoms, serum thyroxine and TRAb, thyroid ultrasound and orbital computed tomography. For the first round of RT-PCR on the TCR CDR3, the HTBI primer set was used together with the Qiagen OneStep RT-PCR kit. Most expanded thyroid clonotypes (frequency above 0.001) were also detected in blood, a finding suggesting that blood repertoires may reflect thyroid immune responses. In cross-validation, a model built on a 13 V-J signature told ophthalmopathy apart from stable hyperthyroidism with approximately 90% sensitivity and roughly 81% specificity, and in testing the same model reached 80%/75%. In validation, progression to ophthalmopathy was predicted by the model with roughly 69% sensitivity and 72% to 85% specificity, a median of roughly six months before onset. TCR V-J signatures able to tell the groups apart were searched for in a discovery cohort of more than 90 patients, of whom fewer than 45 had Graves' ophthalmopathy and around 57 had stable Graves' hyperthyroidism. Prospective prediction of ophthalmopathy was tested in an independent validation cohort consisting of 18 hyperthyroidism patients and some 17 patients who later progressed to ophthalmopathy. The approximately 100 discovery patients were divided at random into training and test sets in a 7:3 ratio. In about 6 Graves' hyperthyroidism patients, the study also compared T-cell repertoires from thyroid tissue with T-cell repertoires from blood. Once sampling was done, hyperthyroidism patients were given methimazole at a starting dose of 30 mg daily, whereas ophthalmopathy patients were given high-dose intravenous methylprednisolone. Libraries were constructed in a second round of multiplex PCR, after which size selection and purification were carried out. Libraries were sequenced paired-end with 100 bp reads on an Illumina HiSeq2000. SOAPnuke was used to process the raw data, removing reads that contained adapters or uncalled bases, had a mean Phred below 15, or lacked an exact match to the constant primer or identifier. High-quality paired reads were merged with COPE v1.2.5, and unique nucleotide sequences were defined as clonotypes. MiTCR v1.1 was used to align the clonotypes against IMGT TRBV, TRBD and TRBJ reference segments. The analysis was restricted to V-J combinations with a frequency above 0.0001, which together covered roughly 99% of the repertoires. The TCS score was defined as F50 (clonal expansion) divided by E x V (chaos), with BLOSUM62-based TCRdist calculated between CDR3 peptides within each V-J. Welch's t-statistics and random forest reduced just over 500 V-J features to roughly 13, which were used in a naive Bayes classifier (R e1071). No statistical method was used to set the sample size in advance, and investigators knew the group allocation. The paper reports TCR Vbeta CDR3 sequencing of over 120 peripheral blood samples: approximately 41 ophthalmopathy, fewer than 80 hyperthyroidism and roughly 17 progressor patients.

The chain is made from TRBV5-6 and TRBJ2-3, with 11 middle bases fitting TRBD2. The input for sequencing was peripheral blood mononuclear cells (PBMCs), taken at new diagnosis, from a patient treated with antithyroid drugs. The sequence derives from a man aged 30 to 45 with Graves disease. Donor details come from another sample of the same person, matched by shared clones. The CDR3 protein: CASSIPSGRIYHTDTQYF. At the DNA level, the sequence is TGTGCCAGCAGCATCCCTAGCGGGAGGATTTATCACACAGATACGCAGTATTTT.